This T cell receptor beta chain was documented in a study of identical twins. A universal primer site arose from template switching, and cDNA bore unique molecular identifiers. A single record per CDR3 protein comes from TCRdb applying MiXCR to the 5' RACE reads. The data show 420,000 or so distinct CDR3 sequences, with around 20% seen just once and around 12% held by the top ten. V shed 3 bases and J shed 6 bases, with 10 bases lying between them. Germline V lookup: CDR1 SEHNR, CDR2 FQNEAQ (reference sequence). This CDR3 is 13 amino acids long. For this clonotype: What it recognizes is unknown.

Study results and limitations: With abundant cord blood beta clonotypes, insertions were fewer; memory repertoires showed no such pattern. Models came in too low on out-of-frame TCR alpha sharing in monozygotic twins.

The sequencing input was naive T cells sorted from blood. The gene calls are TRBV7-9 and TRBJ2-3; weak D call: TRBD2 (6 bases). The receptor was derived from a man aged 50-60 years in good health. The CDR3 nucleotides read TGTGCCAGCAGCTTCGGGAGTCCGGATACGCAGTATTTT. The encoded protein is CASSFGSPDTQYF.